The clone carrying this TCR beta chain was seen a few times. Its antigen remains unknown. The data were obtained in a study of CD8 T cells in ankylosing spondylitis. Study-wide points: Past studies reported some motif variants in reactive arthritis synovial fluid and blood. CD8+ by phenotype, disease-linked clones were relatively rare in peripheral blood. In ankylosing spondylitis blood, a motif of roughly eight highly homologous TCR beta variants appeared characteristic.

V lost 3 bases and J lost 10; bases outside the gene matches: 12. CDR3 length equals 16 residues. Looked up from germline, CDR1 is ENHRY and CDR2 is SYGVKD. Libraries for TCR beta were made by quantitative 5'-RACE with molecular barcodes. Via MiXCR, TCRdb re-called the 5' RACE reads, giving one row per CDR3 protein. The repertoire holds under 300,000 distinct CDR3 sequences, around 11% seen once, with 6% to 8.5% in the top ten. The sequenced material came from blood, either unsorted or a sorted T cell fraction (not recorded which). The V gene is TRBV10-3, the J gene TRBJ2-1; 10 bases are shared with TRBD1. The TCR originated in a male donor with ankylosing spondylitis or in good health (not recorded which). Here the CDR3 reads CAISEPGTGDGVEQFF. The CDR3 bases are TGTGCCATCAGTGAACCTGGGACAGGGGATGGGGTCGAGCAGTTCTTC.